Given below is one T cell receptor beta chain in context. TCRdb fed the 5' RACE reads into MiXCR, producing one record per CDR3 protein. The table lists around 320,000 distinct CDR3 sequences, about 13% of them singletons. The data were obtained in a study of T-cell memory formation after mild COVID-19. Trimming removed 5 bases at V and 1 base at J, with 12 bases between. CDR1 and CDR2 (germline): SGHTA, FQGNSA. CDR3 length equals 15 residues. This TCR was recovered from a man in his late teens or twenties who had mild COVID-19 (a few samples of this study predate the infection). Cell type and time point are not known. The V and J genes are TRBV7-2 and TRBJ2-4, with D tentatively TRBD1 or TRBD2 (6 bases each). Sequenced input: PBMCs or a T cell subset sorted from them (not recorded which). The CDR3 spells CASSPGGTAKNIQYF. The DNA of the CDR3 is TGTGCCAGCAGCCCCGGGGGCACGGCCAAAAACATTCAGTACTTC.